This T cell receptor beta chain was sequenced for a study of identical twins. Study-wide results and caveats: Memory repertoires showed no such pattern, whereas abundant cord blood beta clonotypes carried fewer insertions. Models came in too low on out-of-frame TCR alpha sharing in monozygotic twins.

The CDR3 runs 11 residues. The ends were cut back, 6 bases at V and 7 bases at J, with 9 bases in the middle. The sample holds many counts of this clonotype. Antigen: not known. TCRdb re-analysed the 5' RACE reads in MiXCR, keeping a single row per CDR3 protein. The data contain 600,000 to 700,000 distinct CDR3 sequences, 21% of them singletons. The same sample was also studied in work on T cells expressing NK-cell markers. That work states: Beta-chain profiling covered CD3+CD56+NKG2C+, CD3+CD56+NKG2C- and CD3+CD56-NKG2C+ sorted subsets. Nothing established the HCMV specificity of expanded NKG2C+ T cell clones.

This chain links TRBV12-3 or TRBV12-4 with TRBJ1-1; D gene uncertain. The material sequenced was PBMCs. This clonotype originated in a woman aged 18-35 years in good health. The CDR3 nucleotides read TGTGCCAGCAGGGAGGGCCGTGAAGCTTTCTTT. Amino acid sequence: CASREGREAFF.